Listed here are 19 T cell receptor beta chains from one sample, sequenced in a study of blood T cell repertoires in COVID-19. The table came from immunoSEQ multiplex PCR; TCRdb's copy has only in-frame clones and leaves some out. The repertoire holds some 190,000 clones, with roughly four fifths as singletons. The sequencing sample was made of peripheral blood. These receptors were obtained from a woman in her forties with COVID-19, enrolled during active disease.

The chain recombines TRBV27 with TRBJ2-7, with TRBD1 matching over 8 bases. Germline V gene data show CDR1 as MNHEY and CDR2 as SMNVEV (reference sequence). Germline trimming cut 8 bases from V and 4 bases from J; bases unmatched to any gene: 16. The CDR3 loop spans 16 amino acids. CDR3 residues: CASLRRGTGALYEQYF. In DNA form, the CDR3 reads TGTGCCAGCCTCCGACGCGGGACAGGCGCTTTGTACGAGCAGTACTTC.

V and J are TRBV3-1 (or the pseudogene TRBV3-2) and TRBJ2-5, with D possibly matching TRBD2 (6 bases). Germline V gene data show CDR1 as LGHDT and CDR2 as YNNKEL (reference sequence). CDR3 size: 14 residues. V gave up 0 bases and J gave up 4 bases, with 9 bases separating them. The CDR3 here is CASSQDLALETQYF. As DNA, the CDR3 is TGTGCCAGCAGCCAAGACCTAGCGTTAGAGACCCAGTACTTC.

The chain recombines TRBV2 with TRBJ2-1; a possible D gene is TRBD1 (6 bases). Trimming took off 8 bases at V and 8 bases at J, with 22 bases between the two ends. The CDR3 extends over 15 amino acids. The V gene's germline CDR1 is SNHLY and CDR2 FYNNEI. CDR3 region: CASAAGPGHPHEQFF. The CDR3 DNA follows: TGTGCCAGCGCCGCGGGCCCGGGACACCCACATGAGCAGTTCTTC.

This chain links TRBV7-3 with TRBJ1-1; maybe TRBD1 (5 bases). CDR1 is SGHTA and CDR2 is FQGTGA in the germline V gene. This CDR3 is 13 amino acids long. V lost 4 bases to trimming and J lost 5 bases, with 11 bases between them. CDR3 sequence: CASSYGSGTEAFF. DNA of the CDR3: TGTGCCAGCAGCTATGGATCAGGGACTGAAGCTTTCTTT.

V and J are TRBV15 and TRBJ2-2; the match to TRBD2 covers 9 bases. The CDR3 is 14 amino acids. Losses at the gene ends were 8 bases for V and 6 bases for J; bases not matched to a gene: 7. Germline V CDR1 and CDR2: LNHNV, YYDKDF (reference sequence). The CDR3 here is CATSRREGSGELFF. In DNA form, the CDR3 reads TGTGCCACCTCTCGGCGGGAGGGTTCCGGGGAGCTGTTTTTT. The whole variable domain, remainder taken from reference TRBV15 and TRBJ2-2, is DAMVIQNPRYQVTQFGKPVTLSCSQTLNHNVMYWYQQKSSQAPKLLFHYYDKDFNNEADTPDNFQSRRPNTSFCFLDIRSPGLGDTAMYLCATSRREGSGELFFGEGSRLTVL.

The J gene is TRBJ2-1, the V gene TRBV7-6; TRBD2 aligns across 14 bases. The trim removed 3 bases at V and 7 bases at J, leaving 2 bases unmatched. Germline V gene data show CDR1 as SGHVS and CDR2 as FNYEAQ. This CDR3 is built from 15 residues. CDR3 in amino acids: CASSLTSGGANEQFF. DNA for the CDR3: TGTGCCAGCAGCTTGACTAGCGGGGGGGCTAATGAGCAGTTCTTC.

The CDR3 DNA sequence: TGTGCCAGCAGTTCAGGACTAGCGGTCAATGAGCAGTTCTTC. Translation gives CASSSGLAVNEQFF. The chain couples TRBV5-4 to TRBJ2-1; the match to TRBD2 covers 10 bases. V shed 5 bases, J shed 6 bases, and the junction held 5 bases outside the gene matches. The CDR3 is 14 residues long. Germline V gene lookup returns CDR1 SGHNT and CDR2 YYREEE (reference sequence).

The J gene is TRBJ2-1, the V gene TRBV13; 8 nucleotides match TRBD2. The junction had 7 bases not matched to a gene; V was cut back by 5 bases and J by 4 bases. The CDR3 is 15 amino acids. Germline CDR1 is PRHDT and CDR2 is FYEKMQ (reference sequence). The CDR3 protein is CASSLSGRGYNEQFF. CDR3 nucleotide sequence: TGTGCCAGCAGCCTAAGCGGGAGAGGGTACAATGAGCAGTTCTTC.

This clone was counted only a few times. The CDR3 coding sequence is TGTGCCAGCAGCCCCCTAGTCGGGGGAGGTACAAATGAGCAGTTCTTC. As protein: CASSPLVGGGTNEQFF. The rearrangement links TRBV3-1 (or the pseudogene TRBV3-2) to TRBJ2-1, with a weak D call TRBD2 (6 bases). The CDR3 is made up of 16 amino acids. V was trimmed by 4 bases and J by 7 bases, leaving 20 bases between them. From germline, CDR1 is LGHDT and CDR2 YNNKEL (reference sequence).

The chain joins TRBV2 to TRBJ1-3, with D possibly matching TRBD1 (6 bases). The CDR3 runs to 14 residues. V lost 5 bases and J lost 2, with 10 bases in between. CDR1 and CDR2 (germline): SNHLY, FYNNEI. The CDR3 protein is CASSIQGPGNTIYF. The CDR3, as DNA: TGTGCCAGCAGTATACAGGGACCTGGAAACACCATATATTTT.

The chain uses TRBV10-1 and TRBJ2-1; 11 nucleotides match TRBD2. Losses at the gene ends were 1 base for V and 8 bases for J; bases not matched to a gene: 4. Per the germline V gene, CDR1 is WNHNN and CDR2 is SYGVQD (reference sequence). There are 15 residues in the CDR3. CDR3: CASSEFLAGGDEQFF. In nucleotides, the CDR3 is TGCGCCAGCAGTGAGTTCCTAGCGGGAGGAGATGAGCAGTTCTTC.

The DNA for the CDR3 is TGTGCCAGCAGCTTAGGTGGCGGTCAGCCCCAGCATTTT. It is translated as CASSLGGGQPQHF. This chain links TRBV11-2 with TRBJ1-5, with D unclear. Trimming took off 1 base at V and 6 bases at J, with 7 bases between the two ends. The CDR3 is 13 residues long. Per germline, CDR1 SGHAT and CDR2 FQNNGV.

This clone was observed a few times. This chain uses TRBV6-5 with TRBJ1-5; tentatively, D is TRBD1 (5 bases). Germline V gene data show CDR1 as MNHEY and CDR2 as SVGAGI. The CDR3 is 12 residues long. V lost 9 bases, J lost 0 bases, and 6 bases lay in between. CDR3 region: CASRGSNQPQHF. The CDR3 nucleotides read TGTGCCAGTAGGGGTAGCAATCAGCCCCAGCATTTT.

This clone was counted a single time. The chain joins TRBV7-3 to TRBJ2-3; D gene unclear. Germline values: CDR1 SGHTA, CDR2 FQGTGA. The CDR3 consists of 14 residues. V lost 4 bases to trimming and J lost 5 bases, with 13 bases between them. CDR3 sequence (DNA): TGTGCCAGCAGCTCTCTTGGCCGAAGAGATACGCAGTATTTT. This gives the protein CASSSLGRRDTQYF.

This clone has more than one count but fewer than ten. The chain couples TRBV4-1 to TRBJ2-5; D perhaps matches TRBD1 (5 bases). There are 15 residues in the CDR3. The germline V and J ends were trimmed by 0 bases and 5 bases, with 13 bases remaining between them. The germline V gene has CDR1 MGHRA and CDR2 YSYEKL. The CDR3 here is CASSQEGVVGETQYF. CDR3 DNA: TGCGCCAGCAGCCAAGAAGGGGTCGTAGGGGAGACCCAGTACTTC.

The CDR3 DNA sequence: TGCGCCAGCAGCCCGTCTCGGACAGCCTACAATGAGCAGTTCTTC. Translation gives CASSPSRTAYNEQFF. This rearrangement joins TRBV4-1 to TRBJ2-1; a weak D match, TRBD1 (6 bases). V lost 4 bases and J 2 bases, leaving 12 bases between the germline ends. The CDR3 has 15 amino acids. Germline-derived CDR1 and CDR2 are MGHRA and YSYEKL.

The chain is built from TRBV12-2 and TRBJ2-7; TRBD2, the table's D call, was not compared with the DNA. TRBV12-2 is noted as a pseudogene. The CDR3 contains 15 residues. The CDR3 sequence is CASLSRRGGFYEQYV. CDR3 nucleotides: TGTGCAAGTCTCTCTAGGAGGGGGGGTTTCTACGAGCAGTACGTC.

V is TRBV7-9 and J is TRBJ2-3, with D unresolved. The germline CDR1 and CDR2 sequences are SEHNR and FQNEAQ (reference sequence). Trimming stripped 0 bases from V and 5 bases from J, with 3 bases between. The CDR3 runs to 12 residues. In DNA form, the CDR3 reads TGTGCCAGCAGCTTAGCCGTAGATACGCAGTATTTT. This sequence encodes CASSLAVDTQYF.

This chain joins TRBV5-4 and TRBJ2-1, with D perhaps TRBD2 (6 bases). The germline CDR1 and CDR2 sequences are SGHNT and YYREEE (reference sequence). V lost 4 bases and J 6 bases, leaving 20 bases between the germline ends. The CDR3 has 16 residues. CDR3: CASSPRGRAGTNEQFF. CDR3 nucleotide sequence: TGTGCCAGCAGCCCGCGGGGTAGGGCAGGAACCAATGAGCAGTTCTTC.